One and the same sample provided the 15 T cell receptor beta chains below, sequenced in a study of human T cells and chemical hapten exposure. Library construction involved attaching unique molecular identifiers to individual cDNA molecules, which allowed quantitative, reproducible TCR counting. MiXCR was run by TCRdb on the reads, yielding one entry per CDR3 protein. This table holds 2,500 to 3,000 distinct CDR3 sequences, around 43% found once. Treatment indicated: therapeutic diphenylcyclopropenone sensitization with weekly scalp DPC. The source material was whole blood, sampled before DPC sensitization or 2, 6, or about 24 weeks after (not recorded which). Receptors originate from an adult with alopecia areata. Some clones in this sample may be carry-over from other donors' samples. This table probably holds off-target reads from a library built for another chain.

This clonotype has just a few counts. The chain carries TRBV18 and TRBJ2-7; 12 nucleotides agree with TRBD2. Germline CDR1 KGHSH, CDR2 LQKENI. The CDR3 extends over 15 amino acids. V lost 4 bases and J lost 1; bases outside the gene matches: 2. The CDR3 loop is CASSQGLAGSYEQYV. DNA for the CDR3: TGTGCCAGCTCACAGGGACTAGCGGGTTCCTACGAGCAGTACGTC.

The table lists this clonotype with a few counts. The J gene is TRBJ1-1, the V gene TRBV5-1; no definite D call. Looked up from germline, CDR1 is SGHRS and CDR2 is YFSETQ. The CDR3 runs to 15 residues. Trimming left V 0 bases short and J 1 base short, with 10 bases between. The CDR3 DNA is TGCGCCAGCAGCTTGGAAACTGGGCCGAACACTGAAGCTTTCTTT. Residues: CASSLETGPNTEAFF. The full variable domain, with the rest looked up from reference TRBV5-1 and TRBJ1-1, is KAGVTQTPRYLIKTRGQQVTLSCSPISGHRSVSWYQQTPGQGLQFLFEYFSETQRNKGNFPGRFSGRQFSNSRSEMNVSTLELGDSALYLCASSLETGPNTEAFFGQGTRLTVV.

The table lists this clonotype with a few counts. J is TRBJ2-3 and V is TRBV7-6; maybe TRBD2 (7 bases). The CDR3 contains 17 residues. Germline CDR1 SGHVS, CDR2 FNYEAQ. The V and J ends lost 3 bases and 2 bases respectively, with 18 bases between them. The DNA for the CDR3 is TGTGCCAGCAGCTTCTCTTCGGGGGGCAGGTCCACAGATACGCAGTATTTT. Translating gives CASSFSSGGRSTDTQYF.

This clonotype was recorded a few times. The chain uses TRBV20-1 and TRBJ2-7; 10 positions match TRBD2. Trimming removed 0 bases from V and 3 bases from J; junction bases left unmatched: 5. The germline CDR1 and CDR2 sequences are DFQATT and SNEGSKA (reference sequence). This CDR3 is built from 15 residues. CDR3 DNA: TGCAGTGCTAGAGATCTGCCTAGCGGGGGCTACGAGCAGTACTTC. It is translated as CSARDLPSGGYEQYF.

The chain carries TRBV5-1 and TRBJ2-1; D is unresolved. The CDR3 is 16 amino acids. V lost 2 bases to trimming and J lost 0 bases, with 12 bases between them. Germline assignment: CDR1 SGHRS and CDR2 YFSETQ. The DNA of the CDR3 is TGCGCCAGCAGCTTCCAGGCACCGAGCTCCTACAATGAGCAGTTCTTC. It yields the protein CASSFQAPSSYNEQFF.

The table lists this clonotype with a few counts. The chain has TRBV18 and TRBJ1-2; tentative D call: TRBD1 (5 bases). Between the trimmed V and J ends, which lost 2 bases and 5 bases, there was a span of 15 bases. Germline CDR1 KGHSH, CDR2 LQKENI. The length of the CDR3 is 15 residues. The CDR3 sequence: CASSPSKDSRYGYTF. CDR3 in DNA: TGTGCCAGCTCACCAAGTAAAGACAGCAGATATGGCTACACCTTC. The whole variable domain, remainder taken from reference TRBV18 and TRBJ1-2, is NAGVMQNPRHLVRRRGQEARLRCSPMKGHSHVYWYRQLPEEGLKFMVYLQKENIIDESGMPKERFSAEFPKEGPSILRIQQVVRGDSAAYFCASSPSKDSRYGYTFGSGTRLTVV.

Sample share makes this clonotype large. The V call is TRBV4-3, the J call TRBJ2-5; possibly TRBD2 for D (6 bases). Germline CDR1 LGHNA, CDR2 YSLEER. V was trimmed by 0 bases and J by 0 bases, leaving 8 bases between them. The CDR3 length is 15 residues. CDR3 sequence: CASSQERGNQETQYF. The CDR3 region has the DNA TGCGCCAGCAGCCAAGAGCGGGGCAACCAAGAGACCCAGTACTTC.

This sequence joins TRBV5-1 and TRBJ2-5; 8 bases align to TRBD2. V was pared by 0 bases and J by 4 bases, with 5 bases of the junction left unmatched. CDR1 and CDR2 (germline): SGHRS, YFSETQ. This CDR3 contains 15 residues. For the CDR3, the DNA is TGCGCCAGCAGCTTGGGGACTAGCAGACCAGAGACCCAGTACTTC. It specifies CASSLGTSRPETQYF.

This clonotype came up a few times. The rearrangement uses TRBV12-3 or TRBV12-4 and TRBJ2-1; the D gene is possibly TRBD2 (6 bases). V was clipped by 6 bases and J by 5 bases, with 17 bases between them. This CDR3 has 15 residues. The CDR3 protein is CASREGGTPNNEQFF. CDR3 bases: TGTGCCAGCAGGGAGGGCGGGACGCCGAACAATGAGCAGTTCTTC.

The chain is built from TRBV2 and TRBJ2-7, with 10 bases lining up with TRBD1. Per germline, CDR1 SNHLY and CDR2 FYNNEI. V shed 2 bases and J 6 bases; nucleotides not matched to a gene: 7. The CDR3 totals 15 residues. CDR3 bases: TGTGCCAGCAGTGAATCCGGGACAGGGGCCCGCGAGCAGTACTTC. It encodes CASSESGTGAREQYF.

In this sample, this clonotype turned up a few times. The chain has TRBV20-1 and TRBJ2-2, with TRBD2 matching over 10 bases. In germline, CDR1 is DFQATT, CDR2 SNEGSKA (reference sequence). The CDR3 is 17 amino acids. After removal of 0 bases from V and 3 bases from J, the junction contained 7 bases not matched to a gene. The CDR3 region is CSARDPSGSTYTGELFF. The CDR3 DNA reads as TGCAGTGCTAGAGACCCTAGCGGGAGCACTTACACCGGGGAGCTGTTTTTT.

The genes are TRBV25-1 and TRBJ1-1, with 9 nucleotides matching TRBD1. The CDR3 has 13 residues. V lost 7 bases, J lost 7 bases, and 7 bases stayed unmatched. Germline-derived CDR1 and CDR2 are MGHDK and SYGVNS. In DNA form, the CDR3 reads TGTGCCAGCAAACCACAGGGGGCAGGTGAAGCTTTCTTT. Its translation is CASKPQGAGEAFF. Full variable domain (remainder filled in from reference TRBV25-1 and TRBJ1-1): EADIYQTPRYLVIGTGKKITLECSQTMGHDKMYWYQQDPGMELHLIHYSYGVNSTEKGDLSSESTVSRIRTEHFPLTLESARPSHTSQYLCASKPQGAGEAFFGQGTRLTVV.

The V call is TRBV7-9, the J call TRBJ2-5; D is ambiguous. V lost 5 bases and J 3 bases, leaving 10 bases between the germline ends. The CDR3 extends over 13 amino acids. The germline V gene encodes CDR1 SEHNR and CDR2 FQNEAQ (reference sequence). Written as DNA, the CDR3 is TGTGCCAGCAGCCTAAACTCAAAAGAGACCCAGTACTTC. Its protein product is CASSLNSKETQYF.

In nucleotides, the CDR3 is TGCGCCAGCAGCCAGGGCCTTCTAGCGGGAGCTGGAGATACGCAGTATTTT. It yields the protein CASSQGLLAGAGDTQYF. The chain uses TRBV4-3 and TRBJ2-3; 10 bases fit TRBD2. This CDR3 region has 17 residues. Germline assignment: CDR1 LGHNA and CDR2 YSLEER. The ends lost 3 bases at V and 5 bases at J; junction bases unmatched: 11.

This chain connects TRBV28 to TRBJ2-7, with D perhaps TRBD2 (6 bases). Germline V gives CDR1 MDHEN, CDR2 SYDVKM. Trimming took off 8 bases at V and 0 bases at J, with 26 bases between the two ends. This CDR3 has 18 residues. CDR3 sequence reads: CASVPHRDLAIGSYEQYV. CDR3 DNA sequence: TGTGCCAGCGTACCCCACCGGGACTTAGCCATCGGCTCCTACGAGCAGTACGTC.